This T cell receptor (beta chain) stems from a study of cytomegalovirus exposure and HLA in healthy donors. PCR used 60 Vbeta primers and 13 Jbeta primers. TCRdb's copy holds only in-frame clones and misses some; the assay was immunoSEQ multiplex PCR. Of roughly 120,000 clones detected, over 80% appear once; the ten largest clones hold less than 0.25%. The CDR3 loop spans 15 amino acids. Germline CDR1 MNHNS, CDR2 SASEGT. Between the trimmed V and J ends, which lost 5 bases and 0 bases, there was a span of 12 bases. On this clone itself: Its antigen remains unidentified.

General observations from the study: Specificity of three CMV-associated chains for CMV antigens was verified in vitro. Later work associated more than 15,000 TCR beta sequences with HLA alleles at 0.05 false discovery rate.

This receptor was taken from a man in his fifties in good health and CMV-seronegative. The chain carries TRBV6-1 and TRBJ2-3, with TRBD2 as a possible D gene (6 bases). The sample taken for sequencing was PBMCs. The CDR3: CASSPLATSTDTQYF. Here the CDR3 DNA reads TGTGCCAGCAGTCCCCTAGCGACTAGCACAGATACGCAGTATTTT.